This entry lists 14 T cell receptor beta chains sequenced from one sample in a study of cytomegalovirus exposure and HLA in healthy donors. PCR primers comprised 60 Vbeta and 13 Jbeta primers. The repertoire was sequenced with immunoSEQ multiplex PCR; TCRdb's copy has only in-frame clones and lacks some. Here the sample spans about 64,000 clones, 85% being singletons. The sample was PBMCs. All receptors come from a female donor in good health and CMV-seronegative.

This chain connects TRBV7-6 to TRBJ2-5; 8 positions agree with TRBD1. The CDR3 consists of 16 residues. Germline CDR1 SGHVS, CDR2 FNYEAQ. With 4 bases clipped from V and 5 bases from J, the junction kept 12 bases outside the gene matches. The chain's CDR3 is CASSSITGGAMETQYF. The DNA of the CDR3 is TGTGCCAGCAGCTCGATAACAGGGGGTGCGATGGAGACCCAGTACTTC.

The chain combines TRBV28 with TRBJ1-4; TRBD1 might be the D (6 bases). Trimming took 6 bases from V and 8 from J, leaving 19 bases between them. This CDR3 has 15 residues. From germline, CDR1 is MDHEN and CDR2 SYDVKM. CDR3 coding DNA: TGTGCCAGCAGACCCCTGACAGGCGGAATCGAAAAACTGTTTTTT. Its translation: CASRPLTGGIEKLFF.

The V and J genes are TRBV4-1 and TRBJ2-7; possible D gene TRBD2, 6 bases. CDR1 is MGHRA and CDR2 is YSYEKL in the germline V gene. V was shortened by 4 bases and J by 0 bases, with 13 bases between the two germline ends. There are 15 residues in the CDR3. CDR3 in DNA: TGCGCCAGCAGCCTAGAACTAGCCACCTCCTACGAGCAGTACTTC. Encoded protein: CASSLELATSYEQYF.

The rearrangement uses TRBV7-2 and TRBJ2-7, with a possible D match to TRBD1 (5 bases). The germline gives CDR1 SGHTA, CDR2 FQGNSA. V gave up 4 bases and J gave up 7 bases, with 8 bases separating them. The CDR3 is 11 amino acids. The CDR3 DNA reads as TGTGCCAGCAGCTCCAGGGAAGAGCAGTACTTC. As protein: CASSSREEQYF. The variable domain in full, completed from reference TRBV7-2 and TRBJ2-7, reads GAGVSQSPSNKVTEKGKDVELRCDPISGHTALYWYRQSLGQGLEFLIYFQGNSAPDKSGLPSDRFSAERTGGSVSTLTIQRTQQEDSAVYLCASSSREEQYFGPGTRLTVT.

CDR3 coding DNA: TGTGCCAGCAGCTTGTCGGGGGGGGGCGCGTCCTATAATTCACCCCTCCACTTT. This codes for CASSLSGGGASYNSPLHF. This chain uses TRBV5-4 with TRBJ1-6, with D tentatively TRBD1 (6 bases). The germline V gene has CDR1 SGHNT and CDR2 YYREEE (reference sequence). The CDR3 totals 18 residues. The ends were cut back, 1 base at V and 1 base at J, with 15 bases in the middle.

J is TRBJ1-4 and V is TRBV5-6, with no clear D. V was cut by 1 base and J by 6 bases, with 13 bases left in between. Germline V gives CDR1 SGHDT, CDR2 YYEEEE. The CDR3 has 15 amino acids. CDR3 amino acids: CASSLWSSNDEKLFF. The CDR3 DNA reads TGTGCCAGCAGCTTGTGGAGTTCGAACGATGAAAAACTGTTTTTT. The full variable domain, rest sourced from reference TRBV5-6 and TRBJ1-4, is DAGVTQSPTHLIKTRGQQVTLRCSPKSGHDTVSWYQQALGQGPQFIFQYYEEEERQRGNFPDRFSGHQFPNYSSELNVNALLLGDSALYLCASSLWSSNDEKLFFGSGTQLSVL.

This chain joins TRBV28 and TRBJ2-7, with a possible D match to TRBD2 (6 bases). Germline CDR1 MDHEN, CDR2 SYDVKM. Trimming removed 2 bases at V and 1 base at J, with 12 bases between. This CDR3 comprises 15 residues. CDR3 residues: CASSLGGLGSYEQYF. CDR3 nucleotides: TGTGCCAGCAGTTTAGGGGGACTGGGATCCTACGAGCAGTACTTC.

The V gene is TRBV7-9, the J gene TRBJ2-7, with TRBD1 as a possible D gene (6 bases). This CDR3 comprises 15 residues. CDR1 is SEHNR and CDR2 is FQNEAQ in the germline V gene (reference sequence). V gave up 4 bases and J gave up 5 bases, with 18 bases separating them. The CDR3 sequence: CASSSRQAGSNEQYF. The CDR3 bases are TGTGCCAGCAGCTCCCGACAGGCCGGGTCGAACGAGCAGTACTTC.

V is TRBV6-5 and J is TRBJ2-1; the match to TRBD1 covers 11 bases. This CDR3 comprises 15 residues. Germline values: CDR1 MNHEY, CDR2 SVGAGI. The ends lost 0 bases at V and 8 bases at J; junction bases unmatched: 3. The CDR3 loop is CASSYSGQGGYEQFF. The CDR3 DNA reads as TGTGCCAGCAGTTACTCGGGACAGGGGGGGTATGAGCAGTTCTTC.

The J gene is TRBJ2-7, the V gene TRBV5-4; TRBD1 matches at 10 bases. The CDR3 is 13 amino acids. Germline V gives CDR1 SGHNT, CDR2 YYREEE (reference sequence). The V and J ends lost 4 bases and 6 bases, in that order; junction bases with no gene match: 4. The CDR3 DNA sequence: TGTGCCAGCAGCCGGGGACAGGGGACCGAGCAGTACTTC. This gives the protein CASSRGQGTEQYF.

This chain connects TRBV5-1 to TRBJ2-1; TRBD2 matches at 8 bases. CDR1 and CDR2 from the germline V gene are SGHRS and YFSETQ. V trimming: 7 bases; J trimming: 8 bases; junction bases outside the gene matches: 11. The CDR3 length is 14 residues. The CDR3 loop reads CASCWAGGSDEQFF. CDR3 bases: TGCGCCAGCTGCTGGGCGGGGGGAAGCGATGAGCAGTTCTTC.

The chain has TRBV28 and TRBJ2-7, with a tentative D call TRBD2 (5 bases). This CDR3 contains 16 residues. Trimming took 4 bases from V and 5 from J, leaving 21 bases between them. Germline V gives CDR1 MDHEN, CDR2 SYDVKM. The CDR3 DNA sequence: TGTGCCAGCAGTTATCGGCCCCGTGGCGGGCCAGACGAGCAGTACTTC. This translates into CASSYRPRGGPDEQYF.

The V call is TRBV10-1, the J call TRBJ2-2; a weak D match, TRBD1 (5 bases). Germline V gene lookup returns CDR1 WNHNN and CDR2 SYGVQD (reference sequence). Trimming cost V 6 bases and J 6 bases, with 11 bases left between them. The length of the CDR3 is 13 residues. The CDR3 here is CASRAGYAGELFF. The CDR3, as DNA: TGCGCCAGCAGGGCAGGGTATGCCGGGGAGCTGTTTTTT.

The J gene is TRBJ1-1, the V gene TRBV5-1; 7 bases align to TRBD1. The germline V gene has CDR1 SGHRS and CDR2 YFSETQ. Unmatched junction bases numbered 13, after V lost 4 bases and J lost 7 bases. The CDR3 covers 15 residues. CDR3 nucleotide sequence: TGCGCCAGCAGCCCCGCCCAGGGGGGTTACGGTGAAGCTTTCTTT. This encodes CASSPAQGGYGEAFF.